This TCR beta chain was retrieved from a study of T cell repertoires in cytomegalovirus infection (dated by TCRdb to between 2018 and 2021). At the level of the whole study: Recently identified HLA-C-restricted CMV epitopes, whose presentation resists viral immunomodulation, were targeted by peptide stimulations together with well-studied HLA-B-restricted epitopes. The HLA type of each donor mattered for the analysis, because public TCR beta signatures pointed to carriage of CMV infection along with the matching HLA type. General findings and caveats noted by the study authors: The ex vivo response was dominated by HLA-C-restricted CMV-specific TCR beta clonotypes, which also provided the single most frequent clonotype in two of eight donors. Cumulative frequency of public TCR beta family members discriminated carriers of CMV infection plus the relevant HLA type in this cohort and an independent approximately 350-donor cohort.

The CDR3 spans 15 residues, from the cysteine through the phenylalanine. Only the CDR3 part of the read is kept: 45 bases, read in frame from the first base. Relative to germline, V is 0 bases shorter and J is 0 bases shorter, with 9 bases between their ends. CDR1 and CDR2, per the germline V gene (reference sequence), are DFQATT and SNEGSKA. The intended sense of this specimen's treatment or condition label: in vitro stimulation with specific CMV peptide epitopes to enrich CMV-specific T cells. The table lists this clonotype with a few counts. Its antigen has not been determined. One base away there is no much larger clone; base qualities are not given. TCRdb records Illumina HiSeq 1500 as the sequencer. TCRdb trimmed the raw reads at Q25, called clones with MiXCR and kept productive beta chains. Here each entry gathers all rows of one CDR3 protein and keeps the most common genes and DNA. This sample holds 550,000 to 850,000 distinct CDR3 sequences; 33% were observed only once. 15% to 20% of the sample belongs to the ten largest clones.

The chain was built from TRBV20-1 and TRBJ2-1, and the D gene may be TRBD2, 5 bases matching. The input for sequencing was cultured PBMCs, taken from culture after CMV antigen stimulation. This clonotype was sampled from a human donor in good health (CMV status not recorded). Some clones in this sample may be carry-over from other donors' samples. The CDR3 here reads CSARDTEGSYNEQFF. The sequenced DNA is TGCAGTGCTAGAGATACCGAGGGCTCCTACAATGAGCAGTTCTTC.